This T cell receptor beta chain originates from a study of a mutant IDH1 vaccine in newly diagnosed glioma. Study-wide context: The initiation of vaccination occurred 4-6 weeks after radiotherapy alone, or with temozolomide cycles. Treated patients comprised 62.5% males and around 38% females, mean age approximately 38 years.

Regarding time point: week 5, during vaccination. Vaccine doses each comprised 300 ug of mutant IDH1 20-mer peptide, with topical imiquimod. Measured with immunoSEQ multiplex PCR; TCRdb has only the in-frame clones, and not every one. Of around 51,000 clones listed, around 78% are singletons. CDR1 and CDR2 from the germline V gene are SEHNR and FQNEAQ (reference sequence). The V gene end was trimmed by 7 bases and the J gene end by 5 bases; junction bases not matched to a gene: 15. The CDR3 sequence is 16 residues long. This clone showed up just a few times. The antigen remains unidentified. The specimen was PBMCs, collected from a glioma patient whose treatment included an IDH1 peptide vaccine. The sequence was obtained from a middle-aged woman with glioma. The V and J genes are TRBV7-9 and TRBJ2-5; 8 nucleotides line up with TRBD1. CDR3 bases: TGTGCCAGCACCCCGCTAGGACAGGGATGGTCGGAGACCCAGTACTTC. Amino acids: CASTPLGQGWSETQYF.